This T cell receptor beta chain was captured by sequencing in a study of OX40 agonist ivuxolimab in advanced cancers. This clone was seen a handful of times. The CDR3 is 14 amino acids. Germline lookup yields CDR1 MDHEN and CDR2 SYDVKM. The V end lost 5 bases, the J end lost 2 bases, and 13 bases lay between the germline ends. Sequenced by immunoSEQ multiplex PCR; TCRdb stores in-frame clones only, minus some. The table has over 25,000 clones, around 81% seen once; the top ten hold about 30%. Here the sequenced sample was CD4+ or CD8+ T cells sorted from blood, taken in a trial of the OX40 agonist ivuxolimab. This sequence originates from an adult with an advanced solid tumor such as melanoma, head and neck, liver or kidney cancer. The rearrangement joins TRBV28 to TRBJ2-7; maybe TRBD2 (8 bases). In DNA form, the CDR3 reads TGTGCCAGCAGTGACGGGAGGGGGCCCTACGAGCAGTACTTC. It encodes CASSDGRGPYEQYF. The full variable domain, completed using reference TRBV28 and TRBJ2-7, is DVKVTQSSRYLVKRTGEKVFLECVQDMDHENMFWYRQDPGLGLRLIYFSYDVKMKEKGDIPEGYSVSREKKERFSLILESASTNQTSMYLCASSDGRGPYEQYFGPGTRLTVT.